Below are 5 T cell receptor beta chains sequenced from a single sample in a study of T-cell reconstitution after alpha-beta-depleted transplantation in children. Unique molecular identifiers were incorporated during preparation of the TCRbeta library. TCRdb reprocessed the PCR reads with MiXCR, giving one entry per CDR3 protein. Of some 600,000 distinct CDR3 sequences listed, under 15% are singletons. The specimen was PBMCs, mostly from graft donor cells, collected 360 days after TCRalphabeta/CD19-depleted stem cell transplant. The source of these receptors is a male patient younger than 18 who had a stem cell transplant for acute myeloid leukemia, so the T cells may come from the graft donor.

CDR3 residues: CASSQDQSGGETQYF. The DNA of the CDR3 is TGTGCCAGCAGCCAAGATCAATCAGGGGGAGAGACCCAGTACTTC. The V and J genes are TRBV4-2 and TRBJ2-5; 7 bases match TRBD1. The CDR3 covers 15 residues. CDR1 and CDR2 (germline): LGHNA, YNFKEQ. The ends lost 0 bases at V and 4 bases at J; junction bases unmatched: 5.

This clonotype has just a few counts. The chain employs TRBV20-1 and TRBJ2-7; 7 bases map to TRBD2. J gave up 4 bases and V 3 bases, and 9 bases lay outside the gene matches. This CDR3 region has 14 residues. Germline loops: CDR1 DFQATT, CDR2 SNEGSKA (reference sequence). DNA for the CDR3: TGCAGTGCTAGGGGGACTACCGTCGGGTACGAGCAGTACTTC. It translates to CSARGTTVGYEQYF.

CDR3 DNA: TGTGCCAGCAGTCTCCAACTAGCGGGAGGGCCGATGACCGGGGAGCTGTTTTTT. Translation: CASSLQLAGGPMTGELFF. The rearrangement links TRBV12-3 or TRBV12-4 to TRBJ2-2, with TRBD2 matching 13 bases. The V segment lost 5 bases and the J segment 5 bases; nucleotides outside the gene matches: 11. The length of the CDR3 is 18 residues.

The chain joins TRBV4-3 to TRBJ2-7; D gene unclear. V was cut by 3 bases and J by 1 base, with 10 bases left in between. There are 14 residues in the CDR3. The V gene's germline CDR1 is LGHNA and CDR2 YSLEER. The CDR3 sequence: CASSHTTSSYEQYF. The CDR3 DNA reads TGCGCCAGCAGCCATACGACTTCTTCCTACGAGCAGTACTTC.

The gene calls are TRBV7-9 and TRBJ1-2; no clear D. V lost 1 base and J 3 bases, leaving 9 bases between the germline ends. There are 14 residues in the CDR3. Germline V lookup: CDR1 SEHNR, CDR2 FQNEAQ (reference sequence). The CDR3 sequence: CASSLELAHYGYTF. The CDR3 DNA follows: TGTGCCAGCAGCTTAGAATTGGCCCACTATGGCTACACCTTC.